One sample yielded the 2 T cell receptor beta chains listed below, sequenced in a study of T cells in Graves' hyperthyroidism and ophthalmopathy (dated by TCRdb to between 2018 and 2021). Library creation used multiplex PCR. Instrument used: Illumina HiSeq 2000. TCR beta CDR3 regions were amplified from RNA transcripts. The first round of RT-PCR for the TCR CDR3 was performed with the HTBI primer set and the Qiagen OneStep RT-PCR kit. The raw public reads went through TCRdb reprocessing: fastp at Q25, MiXCR clone calling, in-frame beta chains kept. Rows are unified per CDR3 protein, each entry keeping the most common DNA and genes. Counted in this sample were approximately 370,000 distinct CDR3 sequences; 17% of them appeared once. 30% to 40% of the sample is taken by the ten largest. Sequenced material: blood. The receptors were sampled from a woman aged 25 to 39 with Graves' hyperthyroidism that later progressed to Graves' ophthalmopathy.

In this sample, this clonotype turned up many times. The CDR3 region is CASSFRRDSYTGELFF. The CDR3 coding sequence is TGTGCCAGCAGTTTCCGTCGGGACAGCTACACCGGGGAGCTGTTTTTT. The genes are TRBV28 and TRBJ2-2; 7 bases match TRBD1. V lost 3 bases and J lost 3; bases outside the gene matches: 7. CDR1 and CDR2 from the germline V gene are MDHEN and SYDVKM. CDR3 size: 16 residues.

With respect to this clonotype: One junction end disagrees with the germline gene, perhaps due to a read error. V gene TRBV28 combines with J gene TRBJ1-1; D is unclear. CDR1 MDHEN and CDR2 SYDVKM come from the germline V gene. This CDR3 contains 13 residues. The CDR3 DNA is TGTGTCAGCAGACTTTCCCTGAACACTGAAGCTTTCTTT. This encodes CVSRLSLNTEAFF. Combining the CDR3 with reference TRBV28 and TRBJ1-1 gives the whole variable domain DVKVTQSSRYLVKRTGEKVFLECVQDMDHENMFWYRQDPGLGLRLIYFSYDVKMKEKGDIPEGYSVSREKKERFSLILESASTNQTSMYLCVSRLSLNTEAFFGQGTRLTVV.